This record looks at one T cell receptor beta chain sequence and its context. The trim removed 4 bases at V and 5 bases at J, leaving 8 bases unmatched. The germline gives CDR1 SGHRS, CDR2 YFSETQ. The CDR3 totals 16 residues. These data are taken from a study of T cell changes during pregnancy in multiple sclerosis. Using immunoSEQ multiplex PCR, the repertoire was profiled, and TCRdb retains in-frame clones only, with some absent. The sample consists of some 47,000 clones, about 90% of them appearing once. This TCR was sampled from a female donor with multiple sclerosis, enrolled in a pregnancy study. The sample in question was peripheral blood, obtained in the first trimester of pregnancy. The chain uses TRBV5-1 and TRBJ2-2; 10 nucleotides match TRBD2. CDR3 sequence reads: CASSPPSGGWTGELFF. CDR3 coding DNA: TGCGCCAGCAGCCCACCTAGCGGGGGTTGGACCGGGGAGCTGTTTTTT.